This entry concerns a single TCR beta chain. V lost 7 bases and J lost 0, with 5 bases in between. This CDR3 is built from 13 residues. CDR1 SGHRS and CDR2 YFSETQ come from the germline V gene. The sample comes from a study of control samples from healthy donors and cancer patients. TCRdb's copy holds only in-frame clones and misses some; the assay was immunoSEQ multiplex PCR. In the table there are a few hundred thousand clones, more than 80% of which are singletons. The sample taken for sequencing was PBMCs. The sequence derives from a man in his forties or fifties with head and neck cancer. The chain has TRBV5-1 and TRBJ2-6; D remains ambiguous. CDR3 in amino acids: CASGSSGANVLTF. The CDR3 DNA follows: TGCGCCAGCGGAAGCTCTGGGGCCAACGTCCTGACTTTC.